The 9 T cell receptor beta chains given below trace back to one sample, sequenced in a study of blood T cell repertoires in COVID-19. Here immunoSEQ multiplex PCR was the method, and the copy in TCRdb shows in-frame clones only, minus some. The sample includes under 300,000 clones, approximately 85% of them seen just once. Source material: peripheral blood. These receptors came from a human donor in a cohort sampled during active COVID-19.

This sequence joins TRBV11-2 and TRBJ1-2; 8 positions match TRBD1. The ends lost 3 bases at V and 8 bases at J; junction bases unmatched: 5. The CDR3 totals 13 residues. The V gene's germline CDR1 is SGHAT and CDR2 FQNNGV. In DNA, the CDR3 is TGTGCCAGCAGCTTGGACAGGGTCCAGGGCTACACCTTC. Translation: CASSLDRVQGYTF.

The chain carries TRBV5-1 and TRBJ2-7; D may be TRBD2 (5 bases). The CDR3 runs 14 residues. Trimming removed 0 bases from V and 2 bases from J, with 9 bases in between. Germline V gene lookup returns CDR1 SGHRS and CDR2 YFSETQ. DNA of the CDR3: TGCGCCAGCAGCTTGGGGACTCTACCCTACGAGCAGTACTTC. This codes for CASSLGTLPYEQYF.

CDR3 nucleotide sequence: TGTGCCAGCAGTCTACAGGGGCAGCCCCAGCATTTT. Translated, it gives CASSLQGQPQHF. The J gene is TRBJ1-5, the V gene TRBV4-2; 7 nucleotides line up with TRBD1. Germline assignment: CDR1 LGHNA and CDR2 YNFKEQ. The V segment lost 6 bases and the J segment 7 bases; nucleotides outside the gene matches: 3. This CDR3 comprises 12 residues.

This clone was observed once. V usage is TRBV6-4 and J usage is TRBJ2-1, with 9 bases fitting TRBD1. The length of the CDR3 is 15 residues. The V gene end was trimmed by 6 bases and the J gene end by 1 base; junction bases not matched to a gene: 4. The germline gives CDR1 MRHNA, CDR2 SNTAGT. CDR3 loop: CASRPGQGSYNEQFF. The CDR3 nucleotides read TGTGCCAGCAGACCGGGACAGGGTTCCTACAATGAGCAGTTCTTC.

V and J are TRBV7-9 and TRBJ1-1; no reliable D call. The CDR3 is made up of 14 amino acids. Trimming shortened V by 1 base and J by 3 bases, and 9 bases separated the two germline ends. Germline V gene lookup returns CDR1 SEHNR and CDR2 FQNEAQ (reference sequence). CDR3 protein: CASSLDSVDTEAFF. In DNA form, the CDR3 reads TGTGCCAGCAGCTTAGACAGTGTTGACACTGAAGCTTTCTTT.

V and J are TRBV7-8 and TRBJ1-5; D perhaps matches TRBD1 (5 bases). CDR1 and CDR2 (germline): SGHVS, FQNEAQ. The CDR3 is made up of 14 amino acids. Trimming took 1 base from V and 7 from J, leaving 11 bases between them. This CDR3 is CASSLVTGGQPQHF. The CDR3 DNA sequence: TGTGCCAGCAGCTTAGTTACAGGCGGACAGCCCCAGCATTTT.

The chain is built from TRBV9 and TRBJ2-2; D is unresolved. The CDR3 is 14 amino acids. Germline CDR1 reads SGDLS; CDR2 reads YYNGEE. V was shortened by 4 bases and J by 2 bases, with 9 bases between the two germline ends. The CDR3: CASSPLLNTGELFF. CDR3 DNA sequence: TGTGCCAGCAGCCCTCTCCTTAACACCGGGGAGCTGTTTTTT.

The genes are TRBV24-1 and TRBJ2-5, with D uncertain. Between the trimmed V and J ends, which lost 3 bases and 4 bases, there was a span of 14 bases. This CDR3 is built from 15 residues. Germline CDR1 KGHDR, CDR2 SFDVKD. In DNA, the CDR3 is TGTGCCACCAGTGATCCTGGTCGGGTAGGAGAGACCCAGTACTTC. Amino acids: CATSDPGRVGETQYF.

This sequence joins TRBV29-1 and TRBJ1-2; tentatively, D is TRBD1 (6 bases). Germline CDR1 is SQVTM and CDR2 is ANQGSEA. This CDR3 region has 16 residues. Trimming removed 2 bases at V and 4 bases at J, with 20 bases between. CDR3 in DNA: TGCAGCGTTGAAATAGGGCGGAGCGGGGGGGCCTATGGCTACACCTTC. Translation: CSVEIGRSGGAYGYTF.